Sequencing of this TCR beta chain was carried out in a study of blood T cell repertoires in COVID-19 (dated by TCRdb to the early 2020s). Regarding the study in general: Collaborator samples came from the United States, Italy and Spain and covered acute and convalescent phases of COVID-19. The repertoires were made available in a free public database intended to serve as a resource for research on the immune response to SARS-CoV-2. The prospective study material was composed of cDNA or gDNA derived from T cells, B-cell-depleted T cells, or PBMCs. Subjects who had been exposed to COVID-19, were actively infected with it, or had recovered from it provided the deeply sampled blood TCRbeta repertoires that made up the dataset. Where HLA class I and class II types were available, the types were taken from metadata supplied by the sample provider, not from assay-based typing. Nearly every sample came with metadata listing a de-identified subject ID, COVID-19 status, age in years and sex. The samples were drawn from two sources: the first 160 participants of the ongoing ImmuneRACE study, and 1,254 subjects contributed by 6 global collaborators. Findings and caveats that apply to the study as a whole: How much clinical and demographic metadata was included differed by source and by participant, and the metadata was provided uncurated.

Turning to this clone: Its antigen is not yet known. Base-call qualities are not available, and no considerably larger clone is one nucleotide away.

There are 13 amino acids in the CDR3, from cysteine to phenylalanine inclusive. The CDR3 DNA has 39 bases and is translated from base 1. CDR1 WSHSY and CDR2 SAAADI were looked up in the germline V gene. The V and J ends are trimmed by 11 bases and 3 bases, leaving 17 bases between them. TCRbeta CDR3 regions were amplified from genomic DNA by means of the immunoSEQ Assay, a bias-controlled multiplex PCR. For the original study's pipeline: The number of nucleated cells in each sample was estimated by amplification of reference gene primers within the assay. To quantify the absolute abundance of each unique TCRbeta CDR3 rearrangement, sequence reads were collapsed and filtered. Productive Simpson clonality was computed per sample as the square root of Simpson's diversity index over productive rearrangements. Here the immuneACCESS table is served through TCRdb, limited to in-frame sequences with V and J called. Missing clones are a known gap in these copies; in checked studies unresolved V genes cover under half, and the rest lacks a known reason. The DNA was the basis for D and trimming; V, J and clone size are from that table. The sample table holds 150,000 to 200,000 clones, of which 88% were seen once. The top ten clones comprise under 5% of the sample.

The collaborating institutions used their own protocols to collect whole blood in K2EDTA tubes. For TCRbeta analysis, collaborators shipped samples as frozen whole blood, isolated PBMCs, or DNA extracted from either of those sample types. This sequence was found in a human donor in a cohort sampled during active COVID-19. The rearrangement joined TRBV10-2 to TRBJ2-7; matching of 5 bases hints at TRBD2 as the D gene. Material for sequencing was peripheral blood. DNA sequence: TGCGCCTCACGCCGGGGAGAGGGCTACGAGCAGTACTTC. Its protein is CASRRGEGYEQYF.